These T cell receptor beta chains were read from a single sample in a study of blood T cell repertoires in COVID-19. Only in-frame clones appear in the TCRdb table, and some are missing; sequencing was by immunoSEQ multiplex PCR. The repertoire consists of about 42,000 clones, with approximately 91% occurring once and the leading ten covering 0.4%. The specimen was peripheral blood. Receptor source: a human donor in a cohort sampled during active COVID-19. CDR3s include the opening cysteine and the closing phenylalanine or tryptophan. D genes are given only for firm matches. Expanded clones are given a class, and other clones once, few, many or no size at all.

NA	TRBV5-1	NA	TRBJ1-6	TGCGCCAGCAGCGAAACAGGGTTCGGGAATTCACCCCTCCACTTT	CASSETGFGNSPLHF
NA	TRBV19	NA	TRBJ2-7	TGTGCCAGTAAAGTCGGAGCGGGTCCAGGCGAGCAGTACTTC	CASKVGAGPGEQYF
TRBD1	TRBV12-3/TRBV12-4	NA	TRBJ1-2	TGTGCCAGTACCCAGGGGGTCGGCTACACCTTC	CASTQGVGYTF
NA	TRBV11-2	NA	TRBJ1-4	TGTGCCAGCAGCCCCAGGGGTCGCAATGAAAAACTGTTTTTT	CASSPRGRNEKLFF
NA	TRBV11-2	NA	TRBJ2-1	TGTGCCAGCAGCTTAGCTCCTAGCCGTAGCGTGTACAATGAGCAGTTCTTC	CASSLAPSRSVYNEQFF
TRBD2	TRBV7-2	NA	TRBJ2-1	TGTGCCAGCAGCTTAGGGGTCTTAGCGGGGGGCGACAATGAGCAGTTCTTC	CASSLGVLAGGDNEQFF
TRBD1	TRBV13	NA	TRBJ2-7	TGTGCCAGCAGCTTACAGGGGGTAACCTACGAGCAGTACTTC	CASSLQGVTYEQYF
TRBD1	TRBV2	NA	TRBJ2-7	TGTGCCAGCAGTGAAAGTACAGGGGGTATATACGAGCAGTACTTC	CASSESTGGIYEQYF
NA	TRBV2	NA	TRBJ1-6	TGTGCCAGCAGTGAACAGGGGCCTTTCGCCTCACCCCTCCACTTT	CASSEQGPFASPLHF
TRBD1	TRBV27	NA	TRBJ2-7	TGTGCCAGCAGTTTCGACAGGGGGCGTATGAACTTC	CASSFDRGRMNF
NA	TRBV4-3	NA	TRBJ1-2	TGCGCCAGCAGCCCAGAACTTTGGACAAGCTATGGCTACACCTTC	CASSPELWTSYGYTF
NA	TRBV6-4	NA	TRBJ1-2	TGTGCCAGCCGCGATGGGAGAGGCTACACCTTC	CASRDGRGYTF
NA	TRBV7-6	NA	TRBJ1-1	TGTGCCAGCAGCCCCTCGGGGTTGAACACTGAAGCTTTCTTT	CASSPSGLNTEAFF
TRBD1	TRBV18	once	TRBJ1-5	TGTGCCAGCCGCGAGGGCACAGGGGGAAATCAGCCCCAGCATTTT	CASREGTGGNQPQHF
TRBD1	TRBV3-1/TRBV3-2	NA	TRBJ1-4	TGTGCCAGCAGCCAGGGACAGGGACCCGAAAAACTGTTTTTT	CASSQGQGPEKLFF
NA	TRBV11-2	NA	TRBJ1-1	TGTGCCAGCAGCTATCGGCCAGGGGCAAGGGAAGCTTTCTTT	CASSYRPGAREAFF
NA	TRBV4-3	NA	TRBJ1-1	TGCGCCAGCAGCCAAGAACCGGGGAGGACTGAAGCTTTCTTT	CASSQEPGRTEAFF
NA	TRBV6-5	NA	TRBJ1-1	TGTGCCAGCAGGCCTGCAGGGAACACTGAAGCTTTCTTT	CASRPAGNTEAFF
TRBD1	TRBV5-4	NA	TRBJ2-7	TGTGCCAGCAGCCCGACTTCCGGGACAGGGGGCTACGAGCAGTACTTC	CASSPTSGTGGYEQYF
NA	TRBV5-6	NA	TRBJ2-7	TGTGCCAGCAGCTTGTTCTCTACCAACGAGCAGTACTTC	CASSLFSTNEQYF
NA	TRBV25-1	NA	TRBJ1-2	TGTGCCAGCAGTGAATTGGGGGGGGGCATCTATGGCTACACCTTC	CASSELGGGIYGYTF
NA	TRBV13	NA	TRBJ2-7	TGTGCCAGCAGCCCACCATGGGGGGACCCCTACGAGCAGTACTTC	CASSPPWGDPYEQYF
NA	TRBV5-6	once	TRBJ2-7	TGTGCCAGCAGCTTGACCCCGGGACTCCTAACGACCTACGAGCAGTACTTC	CASSLTPGLLTTYEQYF
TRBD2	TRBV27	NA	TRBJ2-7	TGTGCCAGCAGCCACGGGGGGGTCTCCTACGAGCAGTACTTC	CASSHGGVSYEQYF
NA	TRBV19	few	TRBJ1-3	TGTGCCAGTAGTATAGTTTCCGGGACTTCTGGAAACACCATATATTTT	CASSIVSGTSGNTIYF
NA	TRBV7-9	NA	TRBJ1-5	TGTGCCAGCAGCTTGGGCAGTCCCAATCAGCCCCAGCATTTT	CASSLGSPNQPQHF
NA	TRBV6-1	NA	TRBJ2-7	TGTGCCAGCAGTGAACGGACAGCCTGGGAGCAGTACTTC	CASSERTAWEQYF
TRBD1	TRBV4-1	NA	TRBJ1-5	TGCGCCAGCAGCTACGGACAGGCGCCTTATCAGCCCCAGCATTTT	CASSYGQAPYQPQHF
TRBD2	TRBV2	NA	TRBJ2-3	TGTGCCAGCACTCCCGGGACTAGCCTTGGGGATACGCAGTATTTT	CASTPGTSLGDTQYF
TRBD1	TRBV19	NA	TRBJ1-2	TGTGCCAGTAGTGTGGACAGGGGCGGAGGCTACACCTTC	CASSVDRGGGYTF
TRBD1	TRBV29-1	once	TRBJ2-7	TGCAGCGTTGAAATACAGGGGGGTTTTCCCTACGAGCAGTACTTC	CSVEIQGGFPYEQYF
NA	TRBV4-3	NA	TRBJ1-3	TGCGCCAGCAGCCAAGATTCAGGGGAAGGAAACACCATATATTTT	CASSQDSGEGNTIYF
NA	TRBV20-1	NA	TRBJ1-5	TGCAGTGCTAGTCCTACAGGGAATCAGCCCCAGCATTTT	CSASPTGNQPQHF
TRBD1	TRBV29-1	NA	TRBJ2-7	TGCAGCGTGGGTCGACAGGGATACGAGCAGTACTTC	CSVGRQGYEQYF
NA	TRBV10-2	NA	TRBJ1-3	TGCGCCAGCACTTCGCCAGGCCAAAGCTCTGGAAACACCATATATTTT	CASTSPGQSSGNTIYF
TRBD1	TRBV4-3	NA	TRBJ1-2	TGCGCCAGCAGCCAAGCCGGGACAGCTAACTATGGCTACACCTTC	CASSQAGTANYGYTF
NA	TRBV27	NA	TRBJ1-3	TGTGCCAGCAGTCCCTCAATCCAACAGGGAAGAGGAAACACCATATATTTT	CASSPSIQQGRGNTIYF
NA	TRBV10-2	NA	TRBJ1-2	TGCGCCAGCAGCCCAGATTACTATGGCTACACCTTC	CASSPDYYGYTF
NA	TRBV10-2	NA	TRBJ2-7	TGCGCCAGCAGTGAGACAGTCACCTACGAGCAGTACTTC	CASSETVTYEQYF
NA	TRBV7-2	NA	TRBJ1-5	TGTGCCAGCAGCCCGTTGGGGGGATCCAATCAGCCCCAGCATTTT	CASSPLGGSNQPQHF
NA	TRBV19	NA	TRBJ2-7	TGTGCCAGTAAATCAGGCGGGCCCTCCTACGAGCAGTACTTC	CASKSGGPSYEQYF
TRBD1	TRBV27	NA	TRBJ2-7	TGTGCCAGCAGTAAGACAGGGGCCTACGAGCAGTACTTC	CASSKTGAYEQYF
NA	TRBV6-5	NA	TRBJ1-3	TGTGCCAGCAACTCACCCTCTGGAAACACCATATATTTT	CASNSPSGNTIYF
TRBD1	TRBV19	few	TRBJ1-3	TGTGCCAGCCGCTCGGGGACAGGGTCTGGAAACACCATATATTTT	CASRSGTGSGNTIYF
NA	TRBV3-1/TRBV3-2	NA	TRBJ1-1	TGTGCCAGCAGCCCATCCGGGGGGAGTACCCTGAACACTGAAGCTTTCTTT	CASSPSGGSTLNTEAFF
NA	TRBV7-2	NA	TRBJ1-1	TGTGCCAGCAGCTTAGCGCGGCTGAACACTGAAGCTTTCTTT	CASSLARLNTEAFF
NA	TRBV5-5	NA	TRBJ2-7	TGTGCCAGCAGGGCTCTCACAGGTTCTAGGCAGTACTTC	CASRALTGSRQYF
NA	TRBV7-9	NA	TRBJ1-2	TGTGCCAGCAGCTTAGCGCCGGGAAGAGGCTACACCTTC	CASSLAPGRGYTF